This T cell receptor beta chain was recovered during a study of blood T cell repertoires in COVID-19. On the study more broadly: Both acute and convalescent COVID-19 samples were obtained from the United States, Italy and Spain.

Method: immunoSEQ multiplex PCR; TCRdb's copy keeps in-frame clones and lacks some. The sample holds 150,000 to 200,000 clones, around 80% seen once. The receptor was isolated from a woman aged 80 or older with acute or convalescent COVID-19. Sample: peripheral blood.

The CDR3 loop is CASRQGGQPQHF. The DNA for the CDR3 is TGTGCCAGTAGACAGGGTGGACAGCCCCAGCATTTT. The V gene is TRBV19, the J gene TRBJ1-5; TRBD1 is a possible D gene (6 bases). Germline CDR1 is LNHDA and CDR2 is SQIVND (reference sequence). Trimming removed 6 bases at V and 7 bases at J, with 10 bases between. The CDR3 covers 12 residues.